The T cell receptor (beta chain) under discussion was sequenced for a study of blood T cell repertoires in COVID-19. At the level of the study: There were acute and convalescent COVID-19 samples, and they came from the United States, Italy and Spain. PBMCs, B-cell-depleted T cells, or T cells were the source of the cDNA or gDNA that made up the material.

It was during active infection that Seattle patients were enrolled and then longitudinally followed. Authors' processing steps: Amplification with reference gene primers provided the estimates of nucleated cell counts. Assay: immunoSEQ multiplex PCR; the TCRdb copy retains only in-frame clones and omits some. The V and J calls and clone size are taken from that table; D and trimming were inferred from the DNA. The table shows under 200,000 clones, with more than 75% occurring only once. V shed 9 bases and J 2 bases; nucleotides not matched to a gene: 8. Germline CDR1 and CDR2: MNHEY and SVGAGI. This CDR3 has 15 residues.

This clonotype originated in a woman aged 60-75 years with COVID-19, enrolled during active disease. The rearrangement uses TRBV6-5 and TRBJ1-1; TRBD1 aligns across 11 bases. Sequenced input: peripheral blood. The CDR3 here is CASSGQGAFNTEAFF. CDR3 nucleotides: TGTGCCAGTTCTGGACAGGGGGCATTTAACACTGAAGCTTTCTTT.